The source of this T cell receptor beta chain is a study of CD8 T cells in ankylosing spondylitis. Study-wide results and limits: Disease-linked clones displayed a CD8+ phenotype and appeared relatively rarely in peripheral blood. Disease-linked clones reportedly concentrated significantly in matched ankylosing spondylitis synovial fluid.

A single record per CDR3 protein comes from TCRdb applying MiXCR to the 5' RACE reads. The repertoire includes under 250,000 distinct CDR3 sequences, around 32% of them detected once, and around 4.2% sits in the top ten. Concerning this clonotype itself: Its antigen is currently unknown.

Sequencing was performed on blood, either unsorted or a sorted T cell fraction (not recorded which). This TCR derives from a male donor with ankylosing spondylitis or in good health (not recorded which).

In nucleotides, the CDR3 is TGTGCCACCAGTGATCCTTTAGACCATGGCTACACCTTC. Residues: CATSDPLDHGYTF. The chain joins TRBV24-1 to TRBJ1-2, with D unresolved. Germline CDR1 and CDR2: KGHDR and SFDVKD. The CDR3 loop spans 13 amino acids. The V and J ends lost 3 bases and 6 bases respectively, with 10 bases between them.